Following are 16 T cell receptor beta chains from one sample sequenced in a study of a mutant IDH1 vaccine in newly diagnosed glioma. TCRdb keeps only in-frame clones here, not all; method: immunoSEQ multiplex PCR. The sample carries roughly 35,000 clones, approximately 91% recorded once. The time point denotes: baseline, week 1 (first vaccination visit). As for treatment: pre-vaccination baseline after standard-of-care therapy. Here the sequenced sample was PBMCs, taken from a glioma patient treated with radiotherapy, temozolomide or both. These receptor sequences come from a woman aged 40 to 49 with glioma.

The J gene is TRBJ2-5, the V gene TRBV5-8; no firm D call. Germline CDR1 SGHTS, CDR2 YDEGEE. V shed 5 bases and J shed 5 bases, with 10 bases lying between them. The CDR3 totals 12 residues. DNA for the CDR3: TGTGCCAGCAGTATGATTAGGGAGACCCAGTACTTC. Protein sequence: CASSMIRETQYF. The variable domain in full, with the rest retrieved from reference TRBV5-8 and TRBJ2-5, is EAGVTQSPTHLIKTRGQQATLRCSPISGHTSVYWYQQALGLGLQFLLWYDEGEERNRGNFPPRFSGRQFPNYSSELNVNALELEDSALYLCASSMIRETQYFGPGTRLLVL.

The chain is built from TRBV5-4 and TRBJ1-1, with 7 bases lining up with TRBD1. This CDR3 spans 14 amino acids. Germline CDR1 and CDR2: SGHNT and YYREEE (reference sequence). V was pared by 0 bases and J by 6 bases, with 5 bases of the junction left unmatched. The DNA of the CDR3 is TGTGCCAGCAGCTTGGATAGGGGGCTATCTGAAGCTTTCTTT. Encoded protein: CASSLDRGLSEAFF.

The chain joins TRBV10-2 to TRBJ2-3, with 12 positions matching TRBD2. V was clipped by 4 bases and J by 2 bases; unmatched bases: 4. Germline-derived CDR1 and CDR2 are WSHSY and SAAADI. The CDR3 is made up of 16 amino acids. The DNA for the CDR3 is TGCGCCAGCAGTGTCGGACTAGCGGGATTCACAGATACGCAGTATTTT. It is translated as CASSVGLAGFTDTQYF.

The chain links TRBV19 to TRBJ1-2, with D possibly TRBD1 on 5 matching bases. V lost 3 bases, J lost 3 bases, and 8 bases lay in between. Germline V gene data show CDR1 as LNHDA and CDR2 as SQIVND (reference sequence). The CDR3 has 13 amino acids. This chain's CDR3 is CASSIVRDYGYTF. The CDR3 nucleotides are TGTGCCAGTAGTATCGTCAGGGACTATGGCTACACCTTC.

The chain's CDR3 is CSARSLETQYF. CDR3 in DNA: TGCAGTGCTAGATCTCTTGAGACCCAGTACTTC. This sequence joins TRBV20-1 and TRBJ2-5, with no clear D. CDR3 length: 11 amino acids. Germline values: CDR1 DFQATT, CDR2 SNEGSKA (reference sequence). Trimming took off 2 bases at V and 5 bases at J, with 6 bases between the two ends.

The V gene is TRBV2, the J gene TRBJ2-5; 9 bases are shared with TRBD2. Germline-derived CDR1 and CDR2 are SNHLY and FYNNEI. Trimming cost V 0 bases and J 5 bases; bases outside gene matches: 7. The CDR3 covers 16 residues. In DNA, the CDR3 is TGTGCCAGCAGTGAAGCGCTTGCGGGGGGGCAGGAGACCCAGTACTTC. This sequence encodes CASSEALAGGQETQYF.

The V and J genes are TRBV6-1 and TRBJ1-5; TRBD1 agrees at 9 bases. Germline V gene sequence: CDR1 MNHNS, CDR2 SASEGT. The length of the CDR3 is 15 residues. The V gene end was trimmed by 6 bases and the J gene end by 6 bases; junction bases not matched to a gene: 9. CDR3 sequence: CASSNLNRGLQPQHF. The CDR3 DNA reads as TGTGCCAGCAGCAACCTAAACAGGGGGCTTCAGCCCCAGCATTTT.

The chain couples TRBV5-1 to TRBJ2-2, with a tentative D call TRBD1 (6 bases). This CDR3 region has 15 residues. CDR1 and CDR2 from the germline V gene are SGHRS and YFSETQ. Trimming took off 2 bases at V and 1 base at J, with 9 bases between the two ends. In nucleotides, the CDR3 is TGCGCCAGCAGCTTTTCAGGGGTGAACACCGGGGAGCTGTTTTTT. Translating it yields CASSFSGVNTGELFF.

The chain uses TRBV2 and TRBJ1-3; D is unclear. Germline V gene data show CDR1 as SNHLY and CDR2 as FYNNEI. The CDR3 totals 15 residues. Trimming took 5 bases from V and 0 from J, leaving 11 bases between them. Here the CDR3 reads CASSYGGSSGNTIYF. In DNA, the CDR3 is TGTGCCAGCAGTTATGGCGGCAGCTCTGGAAACACCATATATTTT.

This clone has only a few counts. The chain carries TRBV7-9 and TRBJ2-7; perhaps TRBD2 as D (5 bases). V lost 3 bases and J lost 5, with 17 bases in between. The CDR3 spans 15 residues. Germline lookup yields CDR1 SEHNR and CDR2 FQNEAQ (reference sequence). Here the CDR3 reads CASSFAGPRGHEQYF. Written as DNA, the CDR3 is TGTGCCAGCAGCTTCGCGGGCCCCCGTGGCCACGAGCAGTACTTC.

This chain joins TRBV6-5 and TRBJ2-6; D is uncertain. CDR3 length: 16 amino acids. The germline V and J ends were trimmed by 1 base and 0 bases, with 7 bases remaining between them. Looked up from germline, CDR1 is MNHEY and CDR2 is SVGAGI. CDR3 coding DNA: TGTGCCAGCAGTTACTGGCGGACCTCTGGGGCCAACGTCCTGACTTTC. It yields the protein CASSYWRTSGANVLTF.

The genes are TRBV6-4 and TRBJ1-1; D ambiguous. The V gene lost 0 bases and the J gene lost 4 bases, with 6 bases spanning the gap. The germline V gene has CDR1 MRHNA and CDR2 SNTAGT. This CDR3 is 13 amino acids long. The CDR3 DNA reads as TGTGCCAGCAGTGACTCGAGAGTCACTGAAGCTTTCTTT. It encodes CASSDSRVTEAFF.

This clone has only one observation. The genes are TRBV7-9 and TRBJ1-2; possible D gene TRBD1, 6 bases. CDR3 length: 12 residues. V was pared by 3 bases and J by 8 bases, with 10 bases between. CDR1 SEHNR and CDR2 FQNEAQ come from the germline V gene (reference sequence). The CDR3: CASSLGGQGYTF. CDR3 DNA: TGTGCCAGCAGCTTGGGGGGCCAGGGCTACACCTTC.

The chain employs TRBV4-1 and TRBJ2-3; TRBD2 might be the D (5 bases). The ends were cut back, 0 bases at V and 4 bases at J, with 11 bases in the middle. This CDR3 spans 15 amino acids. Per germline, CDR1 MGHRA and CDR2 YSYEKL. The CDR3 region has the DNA TGCGCCAGCAGCCAAGATCCCCGGGGTCCAGATACGCAGTATTTT. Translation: CASSQDPRGPDTQYF.

The CDR3 reads CASSEQGQGRTEQYF. In DNA, the CDR3 is TGTGCCAGCAGTGAACAAGGACAGGGGAGGACCGAGCAGTACTTC. The chain combines TRBV25-1 with TRBJ2-7; 9 bases align to TRBD1. From germline, CDR1 is MGHDK and CDR2 SYGVNS. Germline trimming cut 2 bases from V and 6 bases from J; bases unmatched to any gene: 8. CDR3 length: 15 residues.

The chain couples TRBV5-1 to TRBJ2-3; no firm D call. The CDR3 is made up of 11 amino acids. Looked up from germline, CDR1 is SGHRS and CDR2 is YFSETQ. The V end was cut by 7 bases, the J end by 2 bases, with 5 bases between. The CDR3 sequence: CASRYTDTQYF. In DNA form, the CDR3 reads TGCGCCAGCCGTTACACAGATACGCAGTATTTT.